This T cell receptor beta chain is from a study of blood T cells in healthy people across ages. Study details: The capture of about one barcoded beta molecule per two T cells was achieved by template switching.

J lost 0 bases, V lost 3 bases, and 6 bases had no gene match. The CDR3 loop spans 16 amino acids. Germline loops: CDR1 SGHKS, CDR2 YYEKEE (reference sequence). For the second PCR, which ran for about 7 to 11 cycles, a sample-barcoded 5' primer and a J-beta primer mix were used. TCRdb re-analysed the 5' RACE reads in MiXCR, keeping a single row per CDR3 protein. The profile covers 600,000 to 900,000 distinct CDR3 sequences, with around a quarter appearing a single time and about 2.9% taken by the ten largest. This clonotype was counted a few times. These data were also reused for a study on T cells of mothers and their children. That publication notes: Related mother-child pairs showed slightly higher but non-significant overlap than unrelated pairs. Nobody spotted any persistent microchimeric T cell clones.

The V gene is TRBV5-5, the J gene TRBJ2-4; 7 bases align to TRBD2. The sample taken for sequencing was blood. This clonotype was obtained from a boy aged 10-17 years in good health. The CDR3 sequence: CASSSLAALAKNIQYF. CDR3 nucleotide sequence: TGTGCCAGCAGCTCCCTAGCGGCACTAGCCAAAAACATTCAGTACTTC.